The 9 T cell receptor beta chains listed next were all sequenced from one sample in a study of cytomegalovirus exposure and HLA in healthy donors. In the PCR, 60 Vbeta and 13 Jbeta primers were used. The table came from immunoSEQ multiplex PCR; TCRdb's copy has only in-frame clones and leaves some out. The table records fewer than 150,000 clones, 60% to 85% of them present only once. Sequenced input: PBMCs. The receptor set was obtained from a male donor in good health and CMV-seronegative.

The gene calls are TRBV29-1 and TRBJ2-5; the match to TRBD1 covers 11 bases. This CDR3 is 14 amino acids long. V dropped 6 bases and J dropped 4; count of bases not matched to a gene: 7. Germline values: CDR1 SQVTM, CDR2 ANQGSEA. Written as DNA, the CDR3 is TGCAGCGTCGAACGGACAGGGGGCCGAGAGACCCAGTACTTC. As protein: CSVERTGGRETQYF.

This sequence joins TRBV11-1 and TRBJ2-7; tentative D call: TRBD2 (5 bases). V shed 5 bases and J shed 2 bases, with 13 bases lying between them. Germline loops: CDR1 SGHAT, CDR2 FQDESV (reference sequence). The CDR3 length is 14 residues. The CDR3 spells CASSRRRPPYEQYF. DNA for the CDR3: TGTGCCAGCAGCCGTCGGAGGCCCCCCTACGAGCAGTACTTC.

The chain uses TRBV5-1 and TRBJ1-4; 9 positions match TRBD1. The CDR3 spans 18 residues. The germline CDR1 and CDR2 sequences are SGHRS and YFSETQ. The ends lost 0 bases at V and 7 bases at J; junction bases unmatched: 13. CDR3: CASSLDTGGLGSGEKLFF. DNA of the CDR3: TGCGCCAGCAGCTTGGATACAGGGGGCCTGGGGAGTGGTGAAAAACTGTTTTTT. The full variable domain, with the rest looked up from reference TRBV5-1 and TRBJ1-4, is KAGVTQTPRYLIKTRGQQVTLSCSPISGHRSVSWYQQTPGQGLQFLFEYFSETQRNKGNFPGRFSGRQFSNSRSEMNVSTLELGDSALYLCASSLDTGGLGSGEKLFFGSGTQLSVL.

V usage is TRBV6-5 and J usage is TRBJ1-6, with D possibly TRBD1 on 6 matching bases. The germline CDR1 and CDR2 sequences are MNHEY and SVGAGI. CDR3 size: 15 residues. Trimming stripped 6 bases from V and 5 bases from J, with 14 bases between. The CDR3 spells CASSQQGLHNSPLHF. The CDR3 DNA follows: TGTGCCAGCAGCCAACAGGGCCTGCATAATTCACCCCTCCACTTT.

Regarding this clone: A read error may account for a junction end that differs from germline. The CDR3 spells CVSTPNQFGEKLFF. Written as DNA, the CDR3 is TGTGTCAGCACCCCGAACCAATTCGGGGAAAAACTGTTTTTT. V and J are TRBV27 and TRBJ1-4; D remains ambiguous. The germline V gene encodes CDR1 MNHEY and CDR2 SMNVEV (reference sequence). There are 14 residues in the CDR3. The whole variable domain, remainder taken from reference TRBV27 and TRBJ1-4, is EAQVTQNPRYLITVTGKKLTVTCSQNMNHEYMSWYRQDPGLGLRQIYYSMNVEVTDKGDVPEGYKVSRKEKRNFPLILESPSPNQTSLYFCVSTPNQFGEKLFFGSGTQLSVL.

The chain has TRBV7-9 and TRBJ2-5; D might be TRBD2 (6 bases). The CDR3 runs to 17 residues. Trimming took off 5 bases at V and 2 bases at J, with 21 bases between the two ends. Germline V lookup: CDR1 SEHNR, CDR2 FQNEAQ (reference sequence). DNA of the CDR3: TGTGCCAGCAGCCCCCTACTTCGGTCGGGGGATCAAGAGACCCAGTACTTC. It translates to CASSPLLRSGDQETQYF.

V usage is TRBV27 and J usage is TRBJ2-7; 9 bases match TRBD2. The length of the CDR3 is 15 residues. CDR1 MNHEY and CDR2 SMNVEV come from the germline V gene (reference sequence). Trimming cost V 3 bases and J 4 bases; bases outside gene matches: 7. CDR3: CASSFRLAARYEQYF. For the CDR3, the DNA is TGTGCCAGCAGTTTTCGACTAGCGGCAAGGTACGAGCAGTACTTC.

Concerning this clone: At one of its ends the junction is not consistent with the germline gene, which may arise from a read error. V is TRBV10-3 and J is TRBJ1-5; 8 bases are shared with TRBD1. The CDR3 covers 15 residues. Germline V gene data show CDR1 as ENHRY and CDR2 as SYGVKD. The CDR3 region has the DNA TGTTCCATCAGTGGGACACGACAGGGGTCTGGGCCCCAGCATTTT. It encodes CSISGTRQGSGPQHF.

V usage is TRBV4-1 and J usage is TRBJ2-3; 8 bases agree with TRBD1. CDR1 MGHRA and CDR2 YSYEKL come from the germline V gene. This CDR3 region has 16 residues. V lost 4 bases and J lost 6; bases outside the gene matches: 12. The CDR3 sequence is CASSPSAGQGWDTQYF. The CDR3 nucleotides read TGCGCCAGCAGCCCCTCAGCCGGACAGGGTTGGGATACGCAGTATTTT.